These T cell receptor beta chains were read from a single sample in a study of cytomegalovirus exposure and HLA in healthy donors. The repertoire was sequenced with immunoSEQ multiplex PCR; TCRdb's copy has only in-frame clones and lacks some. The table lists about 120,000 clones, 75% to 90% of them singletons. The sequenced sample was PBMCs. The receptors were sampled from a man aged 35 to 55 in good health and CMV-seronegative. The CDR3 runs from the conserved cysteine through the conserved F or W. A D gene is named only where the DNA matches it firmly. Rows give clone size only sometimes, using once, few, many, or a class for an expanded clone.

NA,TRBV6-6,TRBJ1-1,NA,TGTGCCAGCAGTTACGGTCAGGGGAACACTGAAGCTTTCTTT,CASSYGQGNTEAFF
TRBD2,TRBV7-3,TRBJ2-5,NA,TGTGCCAGCAGCTTACAAGCCGGGACTAGTGGGGAGACCCAGTACTTC,CASSLQAGTSGETQYF
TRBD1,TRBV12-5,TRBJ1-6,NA,TGTGCTAGTGGCCGCGGGACAGTTAATTCACCCCTCCACTTT,CASGRGTVNSPLHF
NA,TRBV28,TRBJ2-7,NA,TGTGCCAGCAGAACGCAGGGGACGTACTACGAGCGGTACTTC,CASRTQGTYYERYF
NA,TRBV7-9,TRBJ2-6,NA,TGTTCCAGCAGCTTAGTTAGTTCTGGGGCCAACGTCCTGACTTTC,CSSSLVSSGANVLTF
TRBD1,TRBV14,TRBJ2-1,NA,TGTGCCAGCAGCCCCGGGACAGTTTTTTGGAATGAGCAGTTCTTC,CASSPGTVFWNEQFF
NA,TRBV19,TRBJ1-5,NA,TGTGCCAGTAGTATACATCAGGGGAATAGCAATCAGCCCCAGCATTTT,CASSIHQGNSNQPQHF
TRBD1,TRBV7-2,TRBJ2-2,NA,TGTGCCAGCAGCTCCGACAGGGCGGTCACCGGGGAGCTGTTTTTT,CASSSDRAVTGELFF
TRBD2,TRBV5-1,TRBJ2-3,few,TGCGCCAGCAGCCCCGAACTAGCGGGGGGCGCAGATACGCAGTATTTT,CASSPELAGGADTQYF
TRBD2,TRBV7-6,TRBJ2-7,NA,TGTGCCAGCAGCTCTGGACTAGCGGGTACCTACGAGCAGTACTTC,CASSSGLAGTYEQYF
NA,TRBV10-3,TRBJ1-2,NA,TGTGCCATCAGTGTTGGGGGCGATGGCTACACCTTC,CAISVGGDGYTF
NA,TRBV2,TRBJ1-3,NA,TGTGCCAGCAGTGCGGGATCGTTAGCTGGAAACACCATATATTTT,CASSAGSLAGNTIYF
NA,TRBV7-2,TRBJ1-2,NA,TGTGCCAGCACCTCTTCAGGGGCGCAGGGCTATGGCTACACCTTC,CASTSSGAQGYGYTF
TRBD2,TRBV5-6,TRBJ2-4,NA,TGTGCCAGCAGCCCCCTACTAGCGGGGGGGCCGGGTCAGTACTTC,CASSPLLAGGPGQYF
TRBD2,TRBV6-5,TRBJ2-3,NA,TGTGCCAGCTCAAGCGGGGGTGGGGATGATACGCAGTATTTT,CASSSGGGDDTQYF
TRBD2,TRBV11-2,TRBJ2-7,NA,TGTGCCAGCAGCTTCCGCGGGAGTCCCTACGAGCAGTACTTC,CASSFRGSPYEQYF